Sequencing of this TCR beta chain was carried out in a study of lymphopenia after photon versus proton radiotherapy. Germline CDR1 MNHNY, CDR2 SVGAGI (reference sequence). CDR3 length equals 16 residues. V was trimmed by 7 bases and J by 2 bases, leaving 18 bases between them. The data were produced by immunoSEQ multiplex PCR, yet TCRdb's version contains in-frame clones alone and is incomplete. The sample has roughly 42,000 clones, 85% seen once; the top ten hold 2.2%. This sample comprised peripheral blood, obtained from a patient treated with photon-based radiotherapy. The chain uses TRBV6-6 and TRBJ1-5; the D gene is possibly TRBD1 (6 bases). The source of this sequence is a man aged 35-49 years with gastric cancer. This CDR3 is CASNRQAWRGNQPQHF. The CDR3 DNA reads as TGTGCCAGCAATCGACAGGCCTGGAGGGGCAATCAGCCCCAGCATTTT.